A single T cell receptor beta chain is shown here with its context. No antigen is known for it. Donors consisted of healthy bone marrow donors. Donors had nominal health at sampling but likely had unrecorded immune exposures. The data stem from a study of cytomegalovirus exposure and HLA in healthy donors. Primers: 60 Vbeta forward and 13 Jbeta reverse. Generated by immunoSEQ multiplex PCR, the TCRdb table keeps only in-frame clones and is missing some. The table has 150,000 to 170,000 clones, 80% seen once. The CDR3 is 15 residues long. The germline V gene has CDR1 MGHRA and CDR2 YSYEKL. The germline V and J ends were trimmed by 4 bases and 0 bases, with 9 bases remaining between them. Study-level results: Researchers counted around 180 TCR beta chains as cytomegalovirus-associated.

Source material: PBMCs. The receptor was isolated from a man in his thirties or forties in good health and CMV-seropositive. V gene TRBV4-1 combines with J gene TRBJ1-4; D uncertain. CDR3 sequence reads: CASSPSRTTNEKLFF. The CDR3 DNA sequence: TGCGCCAGCAGCCCATCGCGGACAACTAATGAAAAACTGTTTTTT.